Listed here are 23 T cell receptor beta chains from one sample, sequenced in a study of cytomegalovirus exposure and HLA in healthy donors. Researchers ran the PCR with 60 Vbeta and 13 Jbeta primers. Assay: immunoSEQ multiplex PCR; the TCRdb copy retains only in-frame clones and omits some. The sample yields about 64,000 clones, roughly 80% seen once. Sequenced input: PBMCs. These receptors all stem from a male donor in good health and CMV-seropositive.

The gene calls are TRBV11-2 and TRBJ2-4; the match to TRBD1 covers 7 bases. The CDR3 has 14 residues. Germline V CDR1 and CDR2: SGHAT, FQNNGV. The junction had 9 bases not matched to a gene; V was cut back by 5 bases and J by 8 bases. For the CDR3, the DNA is TGTGCCAGCAGCCCCTCGAACAGGGGTGACATTCAGTACTTC. This gives the protein CASSPSNRGDIQYF. Full variable domain (rest looked up from reference TRBV11-2 and TRBJ2-4): EAGVAQSPRYKIIEKRQSVAFWCNPISGHATLYWYQQILGQGPKLLIQFQNNGVVDDSQLPKDRFSAERLKGVDSTLKIQPAKLEDSAVYLCASSPSNRGDIQYFGAGTRLSVL.

The chain links TRBV7-9 to TRBJ2-3; 10 bases map to TRBD2. Germline V gives CDR1 SEHNR, CDR2 FQNEAQ (reference sequence). CDR3 length: 15 amino acids. After removal of 6 bases from V and 2 bases from J, the junction contained 5 bases not matched to a gene. CDR3 nucleotide sequence: TGTGCCAGCAGACCGGGACTAGCGAACACAGATACGCAGTATTTT. This encodes CASRPGLANTDTQYF.

This sequence joins TRBV18 and TRBJ2-5, with D uncertain. The CDR3 is made up of 15 amino acids. From germline, CDR1 is KGHSH and CDR2 LQKENI. Trimming stripped 4 bases from V and 4 bases from J, with 16 bases between. The CDR3 nucleotides are TGTGCCAGCTCACATAAATCGACGGGTGCAGAGACCCAGTACTTC. It codes for CASSHKSTGAETQYF.

The rearrangement uses TRBV7-8 and TRBJ2-7, with TRBD2 identical over 12 bases. From germline, CDR1 is SGHVS and CDR2 FQNEAQ. The CDR3 contains 15 residues. The J segment lost 3 bases and the V segment lost 5 bases, leaving 5 bases of the junction unmatched. The CDR3 is CASSPTSGGLYEQYF. CDR3 coding DNA: TGTGCCAGCAGCCCGACTAGCGGGGGCCTCTACGAGCAGTACTTC. Supplemented by reference TRBV7-8 and TRBJ2-7, the full variable domain reads GAGVSQSPRYKVAKRGQDVALRCDPISGHVSLFWYQQALGQGPEFLTYFQNEAQLDKSGLPSDRFFAERPEGSVSTLKIQRTQQEDSAVYLCASSPTSGGLYEQYFGPGTRLTVT.

Details on this clone: The sample holds other DNA sequences that translate to the same CDR3. V is TRBV4-2 and J is TRBJ1-4; perhaps TRBD1 as D (5 bases). Germline V CDR1 and CDR2: LGHNA, YNFKEQ. This CDR3 comprises 15 residues. V dropped 0 bases and J dropped 8 bases, with 13 bases sitting between them. The CDR3 loop reads CASSQDPGQEEKLFF. CDR3 nucleotide sequence: TGTGCCAGCAGCCAAGATCCAGGGCAGGAGGAAAAACTGTTTTTT.

This clone was observed a few times. Written as DNA, the CDR3 is TGTGCCAGTAGTACTGTAGGACAGGGGGCCGCCACGCAGTATTTT. Amino acid sequence: CASSTVGQGAATQYF. The chain joins TRBV19 to TRBJ2-3, with 11 bases lining up with TRBD1. Germline V lookup: CDR1 LNHDA, CDR2 SQIVND (reference sequence). CDR3 length: 15 amino acids. Germline trimming cut 4 bases from V and 9 bases from J; bases unmatched to any gene: 9. Full variable domain (remainder filled in from reference TRBV19 and TRBJ2-3): DGGITQSPKYLFRKEGQNVTLSCEQNLNHDAMYWYRQDPGQGLRLIYYSQIVNDFQKGDIAEGYSVSREKKESFPLTVTSAQKNPTAFYLCASSTVGQGAATQYFGPGTRLTVL.

The CDR3 reads CASSAGGVYSPLHF. CDR3 bases: TGTGCCAGCAGCGCTGGGGGCGTATATTCACCCCTCCACTTT. The V call is TRBV9, the J call TRBJ1-6; maybe TRBD1 (6 bases). V lost 3 bases and J lost 8, with 12 bases in between. Per germline, CDR1 SGDLS and CDR2 YYNGEE. CDR3 length equals 14 residues.

By share, this clone counts as hyperexpanded. The sample carries other DNA sequences with the same CDR3. This sequence joins TRBV7-3 and TRBJ2-1, with 15 bases fitting TRBD2. CDR3 size: 16 residues. V lost 2 bases, J lost 5 bases, and 1 base stayed unmatched. Germline V gene data show CDR1 as SGHTA and CDR2 as FQGTGA. CDR3: CASSLGTSGGHNEQFF. CDR3 coding DNA: TGTGCCAGCAGCTTAGGGACTAGCGGGGGGCACAATGAGCAGTTCTTC.

The chain carries TRBV5-1 and TRBJ2-2; 7 bases are shared with TRBD2. CDR3 size: 17 residues. Germline trimming cut 4 bases from V and 2 bases from J; bases unmatched to any gene: 11. Germline CDR1 SGHRS, CDR2 YFSETQ. The CDR3 DNA reads as TGCGCCAGCAGCCGACATGCGGGGGACGATAACACCGGGGAGCTGTTTTTT. It specifies CASSRHAGDDNTGELFF.

This clone was seen a single time. This chain uses TRBV29-1 with TRBJ1-5; 7 bases fit TRBD1. The CDR3 consists of 12 residues. V lost 7 bases, J lost 1 base, and 1 base stayed unmatched. Germline CDR1 and CDR2: SQVTM and ANQGSEA. CDR3 region: CSARGSNQPQHF. CDR3 nucleotide sequence: TGCAGCGCCAGGGGGAGCAATCAGCCCCAGCATTTT.

This chain connects TRBV5-1 to TRBJ1-2, with TRBD1 matching 7 bases. Germline CDR1 reads SGHRS; CDR2 reads YFSETQ. V dropped 4 bases and J dropped 5; count of bases not matched to a gene: 11. The CDR3 contains 15 residues. The CDR3 loop reads CASSPGLGGAYGYTF. In DNA form, the CDR3 reads TGCGCCAGCAGCCCGGGCTTAGGGGGCGCGTATGGCTACACCTTC.

This clone has only one observation. The same CDR3 can be traced to other DNA sequences in this sample. This rearrangement joins TRBV18 to TRBJ1-1, with 8 bases lining up with TRBD1. The CDR3 sequence is 12 residues long. Germline loops: CDR1 KGHSH, CDR2 LQKENI. V gave up 5 bases and J gave up 7 bases; unmatched junction bases: 3. The CDR3 protein is CASSTGQGEAFF. CDR3 DNA: TGTGCCAGCTCAACCGGACAGGGTGAAGCTTTCTTT.

This clone occurred a few times. The CDR3 sequence is CASRDSGLSNQPQHF. The CDR3 DNA is TGTGCCAGCAGGGACAGTGGCCTTAGCAATCAGCCCCAGCATTTT. The chain employs TRBV6-5 and TRBJ1-5; TRBD1 might be the D (6 bases). In germline, CDR1 is MNHEY, CDR2 SVGAGI. V lost 6 bases and J 0 bases, leaving 12 bases between the germline ends. CDR3 length: 15 residues.

This clone was seen just once. This CDR3 reads CASSQVRDEQFF. In DNA, the CDR3 is TGCGCCAGCAGCCAAGTGAGGGATGAGCAGTTCTTC. V usage is TRBV4-3 and J usage is TRBJ2-1; tentative D call: TRBD2 (5 bases). Between the trimmed V and J ends, which lost 1 base and 8 bases, there was a span of 6 bases. The CDR3 extends over 12 amino acids. Germline loops: CDR1 LGHNA, CDR2 YSLEER.

The chain carries TRBV19 and TRBJ2-1; D is possibly TRBD1 (5 bases). Germline lookup yields CDR1 LNHDA and CDR2 SQIVND (reference sequence). V dropped 8 bases and J dropped 7 bases, with 21 bases sitting between them. The CDR3 totals 15 residues. DNA of the CDR3: TGTGCCAGTGGCATGGGGCTTAACCGGCGGAATGAGCAGTTCTTC. Protein: CASGMGLNRRNEQFF.

This clone qualifies as medium-sized (0.01 to 0.1%). The gene calls are TRBV6-6 and TRBJ2-7; D perhaps matches TRBD2 (5 bases). This CDR3 spans 16 amino acids. V shed 4 bases and J shed 4 bases, with 20 bases lying between them. The germline gives CDR1 MNHNY, CDR2 SVGAGI (reference sequence). The CDR3 nucleotides read TGTGCCAGCAGTTCTGGGGAAAACGAGGGCATATACGAGCAGTACTTC. It encodes CASSSGENEGIYEQYF.

The chain has TRBV4-1 and TRBJ1-4, with a possible D match to TRBD1 (5 bases). The CDR3 has 14 amino acids. V was cut by 3 bases and J by 7 bases, with 12 bases left in between. Germline CDR1 and CDR2: MGHRA and YSYEKL. DNA for the CDR3: TGCGCCAGCAGCCAGTTCGGGGGTCTTGAAAAACTGTTTTTT. It encodes CASSQFGGLEKLFF.

The chain couples TRBV7-9 to TRBJ1-1; D uncertain. The CDR3 contains 11 residues. V lost 5 bases to trimming and J lost 8 bases, with 9 bases between them. Germline CDR1 reads SEHNR; CDR2 reads FQNEAQ (reference sequence). The CDR3 bases are TGTGCCAGCAGCCCCCAGGTGGAAGCTTTCTTT. Protein: CASSPQVEAFF.

The rearrangement uses TRBV30 and TRBJ1-4, with TRBD1 as a possible D gene (6 bases). This CDR3 region has 16 residues. CDR1 and CDR2 (germline): GTSNPN, SVGIG (reference sequence). The ends were cut back, 2 bases at V and 8 bases at J, with 21 bases in the middle. DNA of the CDR3: TGTGCCTGGAGTCGCCACCGACAGGCGGCCATCGAAAAACTGTTTTTT. This codes for CAWSRHRQAAIEKLFF.

V gene TRBV15 combines with J gene TRBJ1-4, with 9 positions matching TRBD1. The CDR3 extends over 17 amino acids. Trimming cost V 1 base and J 7 bases; bases outside gene matches: 10. Germline-derived CDR1 and CDR2 are LNHNV and YYDKDF (reference sequence). CDR3 protein: CATSRALKQGAFEKLFF. The CDR3 DNA reads as TGTGCCACCAGCAGAGCCTTAAAACAGGGGGCCTTTGAAAAACTGTTTTTT.

The rearrangement uses TRBV6-5 and TRBJ1-4; a weak D match, TRBD1 (6 bases). Germline CDR1 is MNHEY and CDR2 is SVGAGI. The V end was cut by 5 bases, the J end by 5 bases, with 12 bases between. The CDR3 has 14 amino acids. The CDR3 is CASSPTGNNEKLFF. The CDR3 region has the DNA TGTGCCAGCAGTCCCACAGGGAACAATGAAAAACTGTTTTTT.

This chain uses TRBV11-3 with TRBJ2-1; 13 nucleotides align to TRBD2. This CDR3 is 16 amino acids long. Trimming took 5 bases from V and 7 from J; bases not matched to a gene: 8. CDR1 SGHNT and CDR2 YENEEA come from the germline V gene. The CDR3 loop is CASSQGLAGVPNEQFF. CDR3 in DNA: TGTGCCAGCAGCCAAGGACTAGCGGGGGTCCCGAATGAGCAGTTCTTC.

CDR3 amino acids: CASTGQNTGELFF. CDR3 nucleotides: TGTGCCAGCACCGGACAGAACACCGGGGAGCTGTTTTTT. The chain combines TRBV6-5 with TRBJ2-2; D perhaps matches TRBD1 (5 bases). The germline V gene has CDR1 MNHEY and CDR2 SVGAGI. The CDR3 has 13 amino acids. V gave up 7 bases and J gave up 1 base, with 7 bases separating them.